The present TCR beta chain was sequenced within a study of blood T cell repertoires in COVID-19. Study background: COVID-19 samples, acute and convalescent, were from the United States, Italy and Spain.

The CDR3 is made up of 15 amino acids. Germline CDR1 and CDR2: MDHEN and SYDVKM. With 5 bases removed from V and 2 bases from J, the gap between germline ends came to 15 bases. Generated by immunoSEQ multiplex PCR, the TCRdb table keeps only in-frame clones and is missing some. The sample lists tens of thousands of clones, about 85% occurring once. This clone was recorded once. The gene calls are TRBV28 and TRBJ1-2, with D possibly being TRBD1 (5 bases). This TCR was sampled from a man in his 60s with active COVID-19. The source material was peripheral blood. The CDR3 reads CASSLSGPGNYGYTF. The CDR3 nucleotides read TGTGCCAGCAGTCTCTCCGGTCCAGGGAACTATGGCTACACCTTC.